This entry lists 24 T cell receptor beta chains sequenced from one sample in a study of OX40 agonist ivuxolimab in advanced cancers. The repertoire was sequenced with immunoSEQ multiplex PCR; TCRdb's copy has only in-frame clones and lacks some. This sample has 75,000 to 100,000 clones; 70% to 85% occur once, and the top ten carry roughly 5.2%. Sequenced here: CD4+ or CD8+ T cells sorted from blood, sampled in a trial of the OX40 agonist ivuxolimab. The receptor set was obtained from an adult with an advanced solid tumor such as melanoma, head and neck, liver or kidney cancer.

This clone has just a few counts. The gene calls are TRBV29-1 and TRBJ2-1, with D possibly being TRBD2 (6 bases). V lost 3 bases and J lost 2, with 11 bases in between. This CDR3 contains 14 residues. CDR1 SQVTM and CDR2 ANQGSEA come from the germline V gene. The CDR3 nucleotides read TGCAGCGTTGATGAACTAGCCACCTACAATGAGCAGTTCTTC. It is translated as CSVDELATYNEQFF.

On this clone: Its ends do not fully match the called genes, so a read error is possible. The sample holds other DNA sequences that translate to the same CDR3. The V call is TRBV29-1, the J call TRBJ1-2; D unresolved. The CDR3 has 13 residues. Germline CDR1 is SQVTM and CDR2 is ANQGSEA. The CDR3 region is CSVPEGQNYGYTF. CDR3 DNA: TGCAGCGTCCCGGAAGGCCAGAACTATGGCTATACCTTC.

This clone is judged medium-sized (0.01 to 0.1%). The V call is TRBV6-5, the J call TRBJ1-5; no clear D. From germline, CDR1 is MNHEY and CDR2 SVGAGI. Trimming took off 6 bases at V and 4 bases at J, with 13 bases between the two ends. The CDR3 covers 14 residues. The CDR3 is CASSRREKNQPQHF. Written as DNA, the CDR3 is TGTGCCAGCAGCCGACGGGAGAAAAATCAGCCCCAGCATTTT.

This chain links TRBV2 with TRBJ2-7, with D perhaps assigned TRBD1 or TRBD2 (5 bases each). Germline CDR1 is SNHLY and CDR2 is FYNNEI. The V and J ends lost 6 bases and 4 bases respectively, with 22 bases between them. The CDR3 sequence is 16 residues long. The CDR3 here is CASRDSPGFSKYEQYF. CDR3 DNA sequence: TGTGCCAGCAGAGACAGTCCGGGGTTTAGTAAGTACGAGCAGTACTTC.

V is TRBV5-8 and J is TRBJ1-5; D may be TRBD1 (5 bases). The CDR3 spans 14 residues. Germline loops: CDR1 SGHTS, CDR2 YDEGEE. V lost 4 bases and J lost 3, with 11 bases in between. The CDR3 here is CASSGWGYNQPQHF. CDR3 nucleotides: TGTGCCAGCAGCGGGTGGGGGTACAATCAGCCCCAGCATTTT.

The chain recombines TRBV15 with TRBJ2-2; no definite D call. V was clipped by 3 bases and J by 1 base, with 12 bases between them. Germline CDR1 and CDR2: LNHNV and YYDKDF (reference sequence). The CDR3 is made up of 16 amino acids. DNA for the CDR3: TGTGCCACCAGCAGGGGGTTCACGGGGAACACCGGGGAGCTGTTTTTT. This encodes CATSRGFTGNTGELFF.

The chain combines TRBV6-5 with TRBJ1-1; weak D call: TRBD1 (5 bases). With 4 bases removed from V and 0 bases from J, the gap between germline ends came to 12 bases. This CDR3 region has 15 residues. The germline V gene has CDR1 MNHEY and CDR2 SVGAGI. The CDR3 region has the DNA TGTGCCAGCAGTTCCCTACAGGACCTGAACACTGAAGCTTTCTTT. This translates into CASSSLQDLNTEAFF.

The gene calls are TRBV29-1 and TRBJ2-7; 10 bases map to TRBD2. V lost 6 bases and J lost 2; bases outside the gene matches: 7. The CDR3 is made up of 14 amino acids. Germline V gene data show CDR1 as SQVTM and CDR2 as ANQGSEA. CDR3 sequence: CSVSDSGGAYEQYF. CDR3 nucleotides: TGCAGCGTCTCTGACAGCGGGGGGGCCTACGAGCAGTACTTC.

This clone was observed a single time. The gene calls are TRBV5-6 and TRBJ2-5, with 9 positions matching TRBD1. Losses at the gene ends were 4 bases for V and 5 bases for J; bases not matched to a gene: 9. Looked up from germline, CDR1 is SGHDT and CDR2 is YYEEEE. CDR3 length: 15 residues. CDR3 sequence reads: CASSTGQGWRETQYF. As DNA, the CDR3 is TGTGCCAGCAGCACAGGACAGGGGTGGCGGGAGACCCAGTACTTC. Full variable domain (rest looked up from reference TRBV5-6 and TRBJ2-5): DAGVTQSPTHLIKTRGQQVTLRCSPKSGHDTVSWYQQALGQGPQFIFQYYEEEERQRGNFPDRFSGHQFPNYSSELNVNALLLGDSALYLCASSTGQGWRETQYFGPGTRLLVL.

This clone was counted a single time. CDR3 in amino acids: CASSELGEQFF. The CDR3 nucleotides read TGTGCCAGCAGCGAATTAGGTGAGCAGTTCTTC. The rearrangement links TRBV11-2 to TRBJ2-1, with D unresolved. V was trimmed by 5 bases and J by 9 bases, leaving 8 bases between them. The germline V gene encodes CDR1 SGHAT and CDR2 FQNNGV. The CDR3 is made up of 11 amino acids.

In DNA form, the CDR3 reads TGCGCCAGCAGCCAAGAATGGGGGGTAGGGGGCAGGTTTGGCTACACCTTC. Translated: CASSQEWGVGGRFGYTF. J is TRBJ1-2 and V is TRBV4-3, with 7 bases aligning to TRBD1. CDR3 length: 17 amino acids. Germline values: CDR1 LGHNA, CDR2 YSLEER. V was pared by 0 bases and J by 7 bases, with 14 bases of the junction left unmatched.

This chain uses TRBV7-3 with TRBJ2-3; D might be TRBD2 (5 bases). Germline CDR1 and CDR2: SGHTA and FQGTGA. V was clipped by 0 bases and J by 1 base, with 8 bases between them. The CDR3 is made up of 15 amino acids. The CDR3, as DNA: TGTGCCAGCAGCTTAACGGGAGCTGGCACAGATACGCAGTATTTT. Its translation: CASSLTGAGTDTQYF.

The rearrangement uses TRBV14 and TRBJ2-3, with 8 positions matching TRBD2. The CDR3 length is 15 residues. After removal of 2 bases from V and 2 bases from J, the junction contained 3 bases not matched to a gene. The V gene's germline CDR1 is SGHDN and CDR2 FVKESK. CDR3 in DNA: TGTGCCAGCAGCCAAATAGCGGGATTCACAGATACGCAGTATTTT. This encodes CASSQIAGFTDTQYF.

This clone was detected only a few times. V gene TRBV4-1 combines with J gene TRBJ1-1, with 10 bases fitting TRBD1. Trimming at V came to 1 base and at J to 10 bases, leaving 0 bases not matched to a gene. Germline CDR1 is MGHRA and CDR2 is YSYEKL. The CDR3 consists of 12 residues. The DNA of the CDR3 is TGCGCCAGCAGCCAAGGGGACAGGGGAGCTTTCTTT. Its translation: CASSQGDRGAFF.

The rearrangement joins TRBV19 to TRBJ1-5; possible D gene TRBD1, 6 bases. The V end lost 9 bases, the J end lost 7 bases, and 19 bases lay between the germline ends. Germline V gene sequence: CDR1 LNHDA, CDR2 SQIVND (reference sequence). The CDR3 spans 14 residues. CDR3: CASTGQGSMQPQHF. The CDR3, as DNA: TGTGCCAGCACAGGGCAGGGAAGTATGCAGCCCCAGCATTTT.

This sequence joins TRBV5-1 and TRBJ2-2, with TRBD2 as a possible D gene (5 bases). There are 15 residues in the CDR3. V lost 2 bases and J lost 5, with 13 bases in between. The germline CDR1 and CDR2 sequences are SGHRS and YFSETQ. CDR3 sequence (DNA): TGCGCCAGCAGCTTAGAAAGCACGGGGACCGGGGAGCTGTTTTTT. This codes for CASSLESTGTGELFF.

This clone was seen only once. The rearrangement links TRBV9 to TRBJ2-7, with D perhaps matching TRBD1 or TRBD2 (5 bases each). This CDR3 is built from 15 residues. Trimming removed 0 bases at V and 2 bases at J, with 12 bases between. The germline V gene encodes CDR1 SGDLS and CDR2 YYNGEE. In DNA, the CDR3 is TGTGCCAGCAGCGTAGAGGGGACCGAAACCTACGAGCAGTACTTC. It yields the protein CASSVEGTETYEQYF.

The V call is TRBV6-6, the J call TRBJ2-6, with D perhaps TRBD2 (5 bases). In germline, CDR1 is MNHNY, CDR2 SVGAGI (reference sequence). The length of the CDR3 is 15 residues. V lost 7 bases and J lost 0, with 10 bases in between. The CDR3 here is CASTLDTSGANVLTF. The CDR3 DNA sequence: TGTGCCAGCACACTAGACACCTCTGGGGCCAACGTCCTGACTTTC.

This chain connects TRBV15 to TRBJ2-3; 9 bases fit TRBD2. J was trimmed by 3 bases and V by 2 bases; bases with no gene match: 12. The CDR3 sequence is 18 residues long. CDR1 LNHNV and CDR2 YYDKDF come from the germline V gene (reference sequence). The CDR3 coding sequence is TGTGCCACCAGCAGATATTTGACTAGCGGAGGTGGGACAGATACGCAGTATTTT. Its protein product is CATSRYLTSGGGTDTQYF. The full variable domain, rest sourced from reference TRBV15 and TRBJ2-3, is DAMVIQNPRYQVTQFGKPVTLSCSQTLNHNVMYWYQQKSSQAPKLLFHYYDKDFNNEADTPDNFQSRRPNTSFCFLDIRSPGLGDTAMYLCATSRYLTSGGGTDTQYFGPGTRLTVL.

This clone was counted only a few times. The CDR3 is CASSYDGGELFF. CDR3 bases: TGTGCCAGCTCATATGACGGCGGGGAGCTGTTTTTT. This chain joins TRBV18 and TRBJ2-2; no firm D call. Germline CDR1 KGHSH, CDR2 LQKENI. This CDR3 has 12 residues. V lost 5 bases and J lost 7, with 8 bases in between.

The J gene is TRBJ1-5, the V gene TRBV12-5; D perhaps matches TRBD1 (5 bases). Between the trimmed V and J ends, which lost 0 bases and 1 base, there was a span of 13 bases. The CDR3 is 17 amino acids. Germline CDR1 LGHNT, CDR2 FRNRAP. CDR3 amino acids: CASGLVVGAGSNQPQHF. DNA for the CDR3: TGTGCTAGTGGTTTGGTAGTCGGGGCAGGGAGCAATCAGCCCCAGCATTTT.

The rearrangement uses TRBV5-4 and TRBJ1-4; D is perhaps TRBD1 (5 bases). Trimming took off 5 bases at V and 6 bases at J, with 11 bases between the two ends. The CDR3 is 13 residues long. Germline CDR1 reads SGHNT; CDR2 reads YYREEE (reference sequence). Here the CDR3 DNA reads TGTGCCAGCAGTCCGGGACCCGATGAAAAACTGTTTTTT. It specifies CASSPGPDEKLFF.

In its sample, this clone was seen a few times. This chain links TRBV5-1 with TRBJ1-5; TRBD1 matches 7 bases. Germline assignment: CDR1 SGHRS and CDR2 YFSETQ. The CDR3 runs to 13 residues. V gave up 4 bases and J gave up 7 bases; unmatched junction bases: 5. The CDR3 spells CASSEGAGQPQHF. The CDR3 nucleotides read TGCGCCAGCAGCGAGGGGGCAGGACAGCCCCAGCATTTT. The full variable domain, completed using reference TRBV5-1 and TRBJ1-5, is KAGVTQTPRYLIKTRGQQVTLSCSPISGHRSVSWYQQTPGQGLQFLFEYFSETQRNKGNFPGRFSGRQFSNSRSEMNVSTLELGDSALYLCASSEGAGQPQHFGDGTRLSIL.

V usage is TRBV5-1 and J usage is TRBJ2-2, with 12 bases fitting TRBD1. After removal of 3 bases from V and 6 bases from J, the junction contained 6 bases not matched to a gene. The CDR3 contains 16 residues. Germline assignment: CDR1 SGHRS and CDR2 YFSETQ. The CDR3 protein is CASSSAGTGGSGELFF. In nucleotides, the CDR3 is TGCGCCAGCAGCTCAGCCGGGACAGGGGGCTCCGGGGAGCTGTTTTTT.